The 24 T cell receptor beta chains given below trace back to one sample, sequenced in a study of blood T cell repertoires in COVID-19. Sequencing was performed with immunoSEQ multiplex PCR; in TCRdb, only in-frame clones are kept and a portion is missing. Among 90,000 to 140,000 clones listed, more than 80% were seen once. The sequenced material came from peripheral blood. Every receptor here comes from a woman in her 70s with acute or convalescent COVID-19.

This clone was picked up a small number of times. The chain has TRBV5-5 and TRBJ1-1; no clear D gene. The V and J ends lost 4 bases and 6 bases respectively, with 10 bases between them. The germline V gene has CDR1 SGHKS and CDR2 YYEKEE (reference sequence). The length of the CDR3 is 12 residues. The CDR3 reads CASSHLRPEAFF. CDR3 nucleotide sequence: TGTGCCAGCAGCCACCTCAGGCCTGAAGCTTTCTTT.

The rearrangement links TRBV29-1 to TRBJ2-3, with TRBD2 matching 7 bases. The CDR3 has 13 residues. Germline trimming cut 3 bases from V and 5 bases from J; bases unmatched to any gene: 5. The germline V gene encodes CDR1 SQVTM and CDR2 ANQGSEA. CDR3 DNA sequence: TGCAGCGTTGAGGGAGGGCGAATAGATACGCAGTATTTT. Its protein is CSVEGGRIDTQYF.

The genes are TRBV9 and TRBJ2-6; D is possibly TRBD1 (7 bases). With 3 bases removed from V and 3 bases from J, the gap between germline ends came to 10 bases. The CDR3 contains 15 residues. Germline values: CDR1 SGDLS, CDR2 YYNGEE. CDR3 nucleotides: TGTGCCAGCAGCGCCCAGGGGGGTGGGGCCAACGTCCTGACTTTC. This translates into CASSAQGGGANVLTF.

The rearrangement links TRBV4-1 to TRBJ2-3, with a tentative D call TRBD1 (5 bases). The germline V gene has CDR1 MGHRA and CDR2 YSYEKL. Trimming pared 0 bases from V and 1 base from J, leaving 11 bases between. The length of the CDR3 is 16 residues. The CDR3 nucleotides are TGCGCCAGCAGCCAAGATAATCTACAGGGCACAGATACGCAGTATTTT. Amino acids: CASSQDNLQGTDTQYF.

The chain couples TRBV23-1 to TRBJ1-1, with D perhaps TRBD1 (5 bases). TRBV23-1 is filed as an ORF, its function uncertain. V was pared by 5 bases and J by 11 bases, with 9 bases between. The CDR3 runs 10 residues. CDR3 sequence (DNA): TGCGCCAGCAGTGACAGCGGGGCTTTCTTT. Its protein is CASSDSGAFF.

This chain connects TRBV5-1 to TRBJ1-1, with 11 nucleotides matching TRBD1. Germline loops: CDR1 SGHRS, CDR2 YFSETQ. This CDR3 is built from 16 residues. J lost 4 bases, V lost 0 bases, and 5 bases had no gene match. The CDR3 nucleotides read TGCGCCAGCAGCTTGGGGACAGGGGGCGGCGGCACTGAAGCTTTCTTT. Translating gives CASSLGTGGGGTEAFF.

The table lists this clone with a few counts. The chain employs TRBV11-3 and TRBJ1-1, with D tentatively TRBD1 (5 bases). V shed 2 bases and J shed 4 bases, with 11 bases lying between them. CDR3 length: 14 amino acids. Germline V gives CDR1 SGHNT, CDR2 YENEEA. The CDR3 spells CASSLRGSGTEAFF. The CDR3 DNA follows: TGTGCCAGCAGCTTACGGGGGTCGGGCACTGAAGCTTTCTTT.

This clone came up a few times. The V gene is TRBV7-8, the J gene TRBJ1-3; D is ambiguous. The germline V and J ends were trimmed by 5 bases and 0 bases, with 17 bases remaining between them. The CDR3 spans 17 residues. Germline V gene lookup returns CDR1 SGHVS and CDR2 FQNEAQ. The CDR3 here is CASSVSGRGFSGNTIYF. The CDR3 DNA sequence: TGTGCCAGCAGCGTGAGTGGTCGCGGCTTCTCTGGAAACACCATATATTTT.

This chain uses TRBV7-9 with TRBJ1-4, with D tentatively TRBD1 (5 bases). This CDR3 has 16 residues. V lost 1 base and J 0 bases, leaving 9 bases between the germline ends. Germline lookup yields CDR1 SEHNR and CDR2 FQNEAQ (reference sequence). CDR3 residues: CASSLVRATTNEKLFF. CDR3 coding DNA: TGTGCCAGCAGCTTAGTCAGGGCCACAACTAATGAAAAACTGTTTTTT. Using reference TRBV7-9 and TRBJ1-4 for the parts outside the CDR3, the full variable domain is DTGVSQNPRHKITKRGQNVTFRCDPISEHNRLYWYRQTLGQGPEFLTYFQNEAQLEKSRLLSDRFSAERPKGSFSTLEIQRTEQGDSAMYLCASSLVRATTNEKLFFGSGTQLSVL.

This sequence joins TRBV11-2 and TRBJ1-2; 9 bases align to TRBD1. This CDR3 is 13 amino acids long. The J segment lost 6 bases and the V segment lost 4 bases, leaving 3 bases of the junction unmatched. Germline V CDR1 and CDR2: SGHAT, FQNNGV. CDR3 coding DNA: TGTGCCAGCAGCTGGACAGGGGATAATGGCTACACCTTC. Its translation is CASSWTGDNGYTF.

With regard to this clone: The junction differs from germline at one of its ends, possibly a read error. The V gene is TRBV5-6, the J gene TRBJ1-2; 8 nucleotides match TRBD1. CDR3 size: 11 residues. In germline, CDR1 is SGHDT, CDR2 YYEEEE. CDR3 in amino acids: CASSSDSDRVF. CDR3 in DNA: TGTGCCAGCAGCTCCGACTCGGACAGGGTATTC.

The rearrangement links TRBV23-1 to TRBJ1-4, with D unresolved. TRBV23-1 is known as an ORF, though its function is uncertain. The CDR3 is 12 residues long. V lost 8 bases to trimming and J lost 8 bases, with 12 bases between them. CDR3 sequence reads: CASGLPREKLFF. CDR3 nucleotide sequence: TGCGCCAGCGGCCTCCCGAGGGAAAAACTGTTTTTT.

This clone was found once. CDR3 in DNA: TGTGCCAGCAGTGAACGCGCTAGCGGGAATACGCAGTATTTT. Translated: CASSERASGNTQYF. The gene calls are TRBV2 and TRBJ2-3, with TRBD2 identical over 9 bases. The V segment lost 2 bases and the J segment 7 bases; nucleotides outside the gene matches: 4. This CDR3 spans 14 amino acids. Germline V lookup: CDR1 SNHLY, CDR2 FYNNEI. The whole variable domain, remainder taken from reference TRBV2 and TRBJ2-3, is EPEVTQTPSHQVTQMGQEVILRCVPISNHLYFYWYRQILGQKVEFLVSFYNNEISEKSEIFDDQFSVERPDGSNFTLKIRSTKLEDSAMYFCASSERASGNTQYFGPGTRLTVL.

About this clone itself: The junction departs from germline at one end; a sequencing error may be responsible. The genes are TRBV7-6 and TRBJ2-3, with 7 bases identical to TRBD2. Per germline, CDR1 SGHVS and CDR2 FNYEAQ. CDR3 length: 15 amino acids. The CDR3 DNA sequence: TGTGCCAGCAACTTAGGGCGGGGGAGCACAGATACGCAGTATTTT. Protein sequence: CASNLGRGSTDTQYF.

The J gene is TRBJ1-1, the V gene TRBV5-1; perhaps TRBD1 as D (5 bases). The V gene's germline CDR1 is SGHRS and CDR2 YFSETQ. This CDR3 comprises 12 residues. Trimming shortened V by 5 bases and J by 6 bases, and 11 bases separated the two germline ends. This CDR3 reads CASRDTEAEAFF. The CDR3 DNA is TGCGCCAGCAGGGACACAGAAGCTGAAGCTTTCTTT. The entire variable domain, with the rest obtained from reference TRBV5-1 and TRBJ1-1, is as follows: KAGVTQTPRYLIKTRGQQVTLSCSPISGHRSVSWYQQTPGQGLQFLFEYFSETQRNKGNFPGRFSGRQFSNSRSEMNVSTLELGDSALYLCASRDTEAEAFFGQGTRLTVV.

The V call is TRBV2, the J call TRBJ2-3; D might be TRBD1 (5 bases). Trimming shortened V by 0 bases and J by 6 bases, and 16 bases separated the two germline ends. This CDR3 is built from 16 residues. CDR1 SNHLY and CDR2 FYNNEI come from the germline V gene. The CDR3 reads CASSEALAGLRDTQYF. The CDR3 nucleotides are TGTGCCAGCAGTGAAGCGCTGGCAGGGTTACGGGATACGCAGTATTTT.

The genes are TRBV6-2 or TRBV6-3 and TRBJ2-4; 7 bases are a match to TRBD2. The CDR3 runs to 14 residues. The J segment lost 8 bases and the V segment lost 0 bases, leaving 4 bases of the junction unmatched. Germline-derived CDR1 and CDR2 are MNHEY and SVGEGT. CDR3 coding DNA: TGTGCCAGCAGTTACTCGGGAGGGGTAGACATTCAGTACTTC. Translated, it gives CASSYSGGVDIQYF.

The rearrangement joins TRBV7-8 to TRBJ1-3; the D gene is possibly TRBD1 (6 bases). V shed 5 bases and J shed 8 bases, with 16 bases lying between them. Germline CDR1 is SGHVS and CDR2 is FQNEAQ. CDR3 length: 14 amino acids. CDR3 nucleotide sequence: TGTGCCAGCAGCCCAGACAGGACTGCGCACACCATATATTTT. It codes for CASSPDRTAHTIYF.

This clone has just a few counts. The chain links TRBV28 to TRBJ1-1; possible D gene TRBD1, 6 bases. Germline V gene lookup returns CDR1 MDHEN and CDR2 SYDVKM. This CDR3 comprises 12 residues. The V end was cut by 2 bases, the J end by 9 bases, with 10 bases between. The DNA of the CDR3 is TGTGCCAGCAGTTTACTGGGGGCCCAAGCTTTCTTT. Translation gives CASSLLGAQAFF.

This chain uses TRBV27 with TRBJ2-7; weak D call: TRBD2 (6 bases). The CDR3 contains 16 residues. Germline loops: CDR1 MNHEY, CDR2 SMNVEV (reference sequence). Deletions cut 3 bases from V and 0 bases from J, with 15 bases between. The CDR3 DNA reads TGTGCCAGCAGTTTGACCCCAGCGGGCCCCTCCTACGAGCAGTACTTC. The encoded protein is CASSLTPAGPSYEQYF.

The chain has TRBV10-3 and TRBJ1-2, with D hard to call. Germline loops: CDR1 ENHRY, CDR2 SYGVKD. The CDR3 loop spans 14 amino acids. Trimming cost V 4 bases and J 4 bases, with 13 bases left between them. Here the CDR3 reads CAISGGGGVYGYTF. The CDR3, as DNA: TGTGCCATCAGTGGCGGCGGAGGAGTCTATGGCTACACCTTC.

The chain joins TRBV28 to TRBJ2-1; the match to TRBD1 covers 8 bases. J was trimmed by 6 bases and V by 3 bases; bases with no gene match: 13. The CDR3 spans 17 residues. Germline CDR1 is MDHEN and CDR2 is SYDVKM. CDR3 residues: CASSFYPGQGEGNEQFF. The CDR3, as DNA: TGTGCCAGCAGTTTCTACCCTGGACAGGGAGAAGGCAATGAGCAGTTCTTC.

The V and J genes are TRBV7-2 and TRBJ2-1, with D unclear. The length of the CDR3 is 15 residues. V lost 5 bases and J lost 0, with 11 bases in between. Germline CDR1 SGHTA, CDR2 FQGNSA. The CDR3 is CASSPMVSSYNEQFF. The CDR3 DNA reads TGTGCCAGCAGCCCTATGGTGAGCTCCTACAATGAGCAGTTCTTC.

The rearrangement links TRBV19 to TRBJ2-5; 8 bases map to TRBD1. Losses at the gene ends were 4 bases for V and 1 base for J; bases not matched to a gene: 2. CDR3 length: 14 amino acids. Per the germline V gene, CDR1 is LNHDA and CDR2 is SQIVND (reference sequence). In DNA form, the CDR3 reads TGTGCCAGTAGTAGGACAGGGACCCAAGAGACCCAGTACTTC. Protein: CASSRTGTQETQYF.